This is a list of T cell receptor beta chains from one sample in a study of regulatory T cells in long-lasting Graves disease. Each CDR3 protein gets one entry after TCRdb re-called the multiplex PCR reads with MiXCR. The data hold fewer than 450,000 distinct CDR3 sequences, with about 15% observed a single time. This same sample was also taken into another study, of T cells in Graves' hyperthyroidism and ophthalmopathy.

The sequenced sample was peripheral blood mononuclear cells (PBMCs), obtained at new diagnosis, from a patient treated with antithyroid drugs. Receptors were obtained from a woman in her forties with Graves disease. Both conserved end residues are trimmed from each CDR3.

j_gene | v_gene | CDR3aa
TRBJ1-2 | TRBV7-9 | ASSYGDEDGYT
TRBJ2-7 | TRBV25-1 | ASSEFFPGTESSYEQY
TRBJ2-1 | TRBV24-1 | ATSGSTGTGRNEQF
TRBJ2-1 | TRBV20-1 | SAMYPGLGEQF
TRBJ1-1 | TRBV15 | ATKAGPNTEAF
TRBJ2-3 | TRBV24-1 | ATSDWTRGTDTQY
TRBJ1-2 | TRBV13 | ASSLSGTGDYGYT
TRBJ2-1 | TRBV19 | ASSTGLSSYNEQF
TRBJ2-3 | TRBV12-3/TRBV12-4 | ASSFGENTDTQY
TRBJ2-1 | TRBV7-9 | ASSFLLDVEQF
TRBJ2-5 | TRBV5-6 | ASSPDMHQETQY
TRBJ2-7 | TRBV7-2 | ASSYGQVYEQY
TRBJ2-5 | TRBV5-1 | ASSIQGAMETQY
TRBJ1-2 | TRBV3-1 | ASSPIMGQGARDGYT
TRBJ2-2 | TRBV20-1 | SARDSGRDTGELF
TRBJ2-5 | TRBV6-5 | ASSYSGLAETQY
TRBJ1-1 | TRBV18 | ASSPPSAMGQALF
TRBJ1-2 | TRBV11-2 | ASSLDPWNYGYT
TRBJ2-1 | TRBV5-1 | ASSKGLAGGRGDEQF
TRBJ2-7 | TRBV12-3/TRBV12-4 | ASTLGLAGGETTYEQY
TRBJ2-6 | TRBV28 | ASSFSQSSSGANVLT
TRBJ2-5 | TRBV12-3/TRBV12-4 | ASRSGQGETQY
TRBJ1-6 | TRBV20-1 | SARIGPGGNSPLH
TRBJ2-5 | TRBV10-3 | AISVGKETQY
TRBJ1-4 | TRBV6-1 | ASGDRSRSNEKLF
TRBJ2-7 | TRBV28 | ASRSRDRGYEQY
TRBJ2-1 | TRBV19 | ASRTSRGLGF
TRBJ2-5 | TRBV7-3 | ASSPDTLAGRETQY
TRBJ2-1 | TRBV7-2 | ASSLEVNEQF
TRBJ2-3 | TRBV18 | ASSPPGGIGDTQY
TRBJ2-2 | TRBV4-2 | ASSQRLAGDTGELF
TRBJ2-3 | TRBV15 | ATSGRRGASDTQY
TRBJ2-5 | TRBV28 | ASRETGFATFSPQQTQY
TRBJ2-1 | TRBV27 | ASSFGTGGEDEQF
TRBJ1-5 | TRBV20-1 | SARDLGGPAQPQH
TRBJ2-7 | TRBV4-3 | ASSLGTSGLYEQY
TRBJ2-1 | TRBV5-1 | ASSLLISSAGGGNEQF
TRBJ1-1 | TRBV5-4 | ASSLASKNTEAF
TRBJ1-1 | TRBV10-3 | AISEAGRDTEAF
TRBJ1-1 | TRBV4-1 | ASSPGATNTEAF
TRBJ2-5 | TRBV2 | ASSEFLAPETQY
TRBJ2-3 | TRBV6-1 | ASRTGDYYTDTQY
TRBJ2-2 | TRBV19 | ASSITGTARAGELF
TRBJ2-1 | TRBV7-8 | ASSLVGPGLAGEEQF
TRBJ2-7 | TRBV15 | ATSKNAGLADGNEQY
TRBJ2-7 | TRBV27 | ASTPGSNSYEQY
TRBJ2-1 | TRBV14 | ASSQGVWTTNEQF
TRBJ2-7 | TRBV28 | ASSLTWGTGPYEQY
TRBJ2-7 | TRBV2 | ASRDGWVISGRINEQY
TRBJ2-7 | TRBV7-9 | ASSKGTDYSYEQY
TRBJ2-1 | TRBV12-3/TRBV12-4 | ASRFSGTRGYNEQF
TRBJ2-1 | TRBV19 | ASRGTGVSNEQF
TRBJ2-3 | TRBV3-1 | ASSQVRNRGISVTDTQY
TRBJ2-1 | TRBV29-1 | SVWGGNEQF
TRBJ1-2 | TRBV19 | ASNRGTGPPLNYGYT
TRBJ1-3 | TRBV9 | ASSVVGGGVKGNTIY
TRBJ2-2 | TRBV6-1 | ASRGGADTGELF
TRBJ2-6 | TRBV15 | ATSRGGDSGANVLT
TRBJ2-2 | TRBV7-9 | ASSLATDTGELF